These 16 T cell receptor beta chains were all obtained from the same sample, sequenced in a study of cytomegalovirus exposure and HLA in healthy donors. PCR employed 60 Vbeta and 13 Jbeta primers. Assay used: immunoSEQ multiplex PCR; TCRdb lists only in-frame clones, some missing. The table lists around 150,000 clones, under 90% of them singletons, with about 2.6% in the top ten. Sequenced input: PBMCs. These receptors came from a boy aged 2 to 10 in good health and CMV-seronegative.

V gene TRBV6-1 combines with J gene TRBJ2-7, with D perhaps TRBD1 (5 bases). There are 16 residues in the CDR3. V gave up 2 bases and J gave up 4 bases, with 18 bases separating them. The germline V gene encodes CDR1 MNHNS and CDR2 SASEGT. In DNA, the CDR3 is TGTGCCAGCAGTGAACTCGTGGTAGGGGTTGTATACGAGCAGTACTTC. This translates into CASSELVVGVVYEQYF.

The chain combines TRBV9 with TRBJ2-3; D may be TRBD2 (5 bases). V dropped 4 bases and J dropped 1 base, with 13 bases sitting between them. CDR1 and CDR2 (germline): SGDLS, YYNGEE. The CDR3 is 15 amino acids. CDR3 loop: CASSLGVGGTDTQYF. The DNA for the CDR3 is TGTGCCAGCAGCCTAGGAGTGGGAGGCACAGATACGCAGTATTTT.

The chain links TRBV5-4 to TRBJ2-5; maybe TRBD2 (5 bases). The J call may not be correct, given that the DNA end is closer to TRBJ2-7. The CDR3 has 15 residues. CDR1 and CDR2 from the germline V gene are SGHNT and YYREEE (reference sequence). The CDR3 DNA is TGTGCCAGCAGCTTGGAGAGGGCCCATACCTACGAGCAGTACTTC. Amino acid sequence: CASSLERAHTYEQYF.

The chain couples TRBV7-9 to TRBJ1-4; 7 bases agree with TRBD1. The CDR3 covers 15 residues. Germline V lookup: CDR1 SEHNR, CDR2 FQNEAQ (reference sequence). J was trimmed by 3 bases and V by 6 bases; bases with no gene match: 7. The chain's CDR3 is CASRHRDRANEKLFF. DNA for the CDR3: TGTGCCAGCAGACACCGGGACAGAGCTAATGAAAAACTGTTTTTT.

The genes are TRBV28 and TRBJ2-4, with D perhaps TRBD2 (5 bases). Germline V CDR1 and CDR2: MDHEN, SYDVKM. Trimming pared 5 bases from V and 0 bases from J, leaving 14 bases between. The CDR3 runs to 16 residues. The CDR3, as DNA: TGTGCCAGCAGTGTAAGCCGGGAAATAGCCAAAAACATTCAGTACTTC. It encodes CASSVSREIAKNIQYF.

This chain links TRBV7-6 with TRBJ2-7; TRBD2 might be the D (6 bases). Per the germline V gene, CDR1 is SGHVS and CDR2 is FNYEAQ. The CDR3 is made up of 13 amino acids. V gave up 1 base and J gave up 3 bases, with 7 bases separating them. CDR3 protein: CASSLGGNYEQYF. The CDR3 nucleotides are TGTGCCAGCAGCTTAGGCGGGAACTACGAGCAGTACTTC.

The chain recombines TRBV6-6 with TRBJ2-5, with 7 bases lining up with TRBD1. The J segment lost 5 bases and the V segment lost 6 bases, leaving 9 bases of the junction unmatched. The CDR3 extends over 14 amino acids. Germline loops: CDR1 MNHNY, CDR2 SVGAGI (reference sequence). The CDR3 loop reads CASRSRQGFETQYF. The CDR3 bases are TGTGCCAGCAGATCCCGACAGGGATTCGAGACCCAGTACTTC.

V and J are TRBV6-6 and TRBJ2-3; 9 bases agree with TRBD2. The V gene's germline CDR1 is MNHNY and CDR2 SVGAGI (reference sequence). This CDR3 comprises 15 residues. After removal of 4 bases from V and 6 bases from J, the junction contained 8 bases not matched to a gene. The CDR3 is CASSFTAGGMDTQYF. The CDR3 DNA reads TGTGCCAGCAGTTTCACGGCGGGGGGGATGGATACGCAGTATTTT.

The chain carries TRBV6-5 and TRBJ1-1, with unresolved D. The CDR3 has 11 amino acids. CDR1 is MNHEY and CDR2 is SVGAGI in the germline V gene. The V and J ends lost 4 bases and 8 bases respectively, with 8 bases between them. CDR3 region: CASSWAGEAFF. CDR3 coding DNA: TGTGCCAGCAGTTGGGCGGGAGAAGCTTTCTTT.

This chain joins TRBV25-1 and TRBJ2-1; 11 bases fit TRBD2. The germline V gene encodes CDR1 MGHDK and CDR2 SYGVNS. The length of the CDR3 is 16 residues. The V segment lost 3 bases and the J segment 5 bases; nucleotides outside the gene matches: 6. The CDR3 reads CASSDRPGLADNEQFF. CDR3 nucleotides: TGTGCCAGCAGTGACCGCCCGGGACTAGCGGACAATGAGCAGTTCTTC.

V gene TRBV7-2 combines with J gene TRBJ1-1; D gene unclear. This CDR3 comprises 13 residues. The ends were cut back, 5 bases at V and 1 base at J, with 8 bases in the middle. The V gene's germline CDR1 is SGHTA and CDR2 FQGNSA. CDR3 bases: TGTGCCAGCAGCCTGACACCGAACACTGAAGCTTTCTTT. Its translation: CASSLTPNTEAFF.

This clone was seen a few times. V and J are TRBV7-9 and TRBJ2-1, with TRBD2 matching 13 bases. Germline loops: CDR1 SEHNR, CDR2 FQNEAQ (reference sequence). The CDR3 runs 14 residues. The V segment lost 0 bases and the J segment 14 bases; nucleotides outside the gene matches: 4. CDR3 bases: TGTGCCAGCAGCTTAGCGAGGACTAGCGGGAGTAAGTTCTTC. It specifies CASSLARTSGSKFF.

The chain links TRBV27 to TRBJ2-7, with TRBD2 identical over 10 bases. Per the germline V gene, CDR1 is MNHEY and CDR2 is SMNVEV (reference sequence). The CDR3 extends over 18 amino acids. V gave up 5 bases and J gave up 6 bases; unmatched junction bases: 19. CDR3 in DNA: TGTGCCAGCAGTCCAGGCAGGGGCTTTCCACTAGCGGGATTCGAGCAGTACTTC. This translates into CASSPGRGFPLAGFEQYF.

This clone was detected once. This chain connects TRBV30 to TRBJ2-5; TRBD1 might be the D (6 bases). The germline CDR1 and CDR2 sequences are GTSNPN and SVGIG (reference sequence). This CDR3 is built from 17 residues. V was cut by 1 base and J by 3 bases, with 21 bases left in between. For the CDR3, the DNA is TGTGCCTGGAGTGCCCCCAGTCCGGGACAACGTGAAGAGACCCAGTACTTC. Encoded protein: CAWSAPSPGQREETQYF.

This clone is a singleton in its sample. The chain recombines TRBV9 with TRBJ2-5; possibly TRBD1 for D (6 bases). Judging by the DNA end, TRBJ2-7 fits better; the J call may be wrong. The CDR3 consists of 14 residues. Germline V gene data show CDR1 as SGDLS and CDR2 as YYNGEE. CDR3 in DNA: TGTGCCAGCAGCCCAAGGACAGCCTTAGGCGAGCAGTACTTC. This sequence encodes CASSPRTALGEQYF.

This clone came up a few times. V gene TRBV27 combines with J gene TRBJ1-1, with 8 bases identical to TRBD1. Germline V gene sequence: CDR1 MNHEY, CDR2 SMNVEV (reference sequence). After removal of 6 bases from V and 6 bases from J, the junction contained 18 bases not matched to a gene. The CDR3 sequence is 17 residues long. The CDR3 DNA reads TGTGCCAGCAGCCAAAGACAGGGGTCCTTCATTCGGTCTGAAGCTTTCTTT. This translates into CASSQRQGSFIRSEAFF.